One TCR beta chain is described in this entry. Coverage ceases 3 residues before the CDR3 finishes, and the germline J gene fills in the end. This record comes from a study of T cells in women clearing cervical HPV infection. The CDR3 covers 15 residues. Germline V lookup: CDR1 SGHVT, CDR2 SQSDAQ. Generated by immunoSEQ multiplex PCR, the TCRdb table keeps only in-frame clones and is missing some. The specimen's table records 40,000 or so clones. Sequenced sample: blood buffy coat. The rearrangement uses TRBV7-4 and TRBJ1-1; 11 bases fit TRBD1. The receptor was isolated from a woman between 18 and 75 years old with a cervical HPV16 infection that either progressed to CIN3+ or cleared (not recorded which). CDR3 protein: CASSLGTGGILEAFF. The CDR3 DNA, read in part, is TGTGCCAGCAGCTTAGGGACAGGGGGCATTTTAGAA. The whole variable domain, remainder taken from reference TRBV7-4 and TRBJ1-1, is GAGVSQSPRYKVAKRGRDVALRCDSISGHVTLYWYRQTLGQGSEVLTYSQSDAQRDKSGRPSGRFSAERPERSVSTLKIQRTEQGDSAVYLCASSLGTGGILEAFFGQGTRLTVV.